Below, 3 T cell receptor beta chains from the same sample are listed, as sequenced in a study of cytomegalovirus exposure and HLA in healthy donors. Vbeta (60) and Jbeta (13) primers were used in the PCR. Clones were read by immunoSEQ multiplex PCR, and TCRdb kept only the in-frame ones, dropping some. The table lists 200,000 or so clones, roughly 80% of them singletons. The material sequenced was PBMCs. All receptors derive from a boy younger than 18 in good health and CMV-seronegative.

V and J are TRBV27 and TRBJ1-2, with TRBD1 matching over 7 bases. CDR3 size: 13 residues. CDR1 and CDR2 (germline): MNHEY, SMNVEV (reference sequence). With 3 bases clipped from V and 3 bases from J, the junction kept 1 base outside the gene matches. As DNA, the CDR3 is TGTGCCAGCAGTTTCGGGACAGACTATGGCTACACCTTC. Protein: CASSFGTDYGYTF.

The chain employs TRBV19 and TRBJ2-1, with D possibly being TRBD1 (6 bases). V gave up 3 bases and J gave up 0 bases, with 15 bases separating them. Germline CDR1 and CDR2: LNHDA and SQIVND (reference sequence). This CDR3 spans 17 amino acids. The CDR3 is CASSMGFWTVSYNEQFF. The CDR3, as DNA: TGTGCCAGTAGTATGGGGTTTTGGACAGTCTCCTACAATGAGCAGTTCTTC.

The chain uses TRBV6-1 and TRBJ1-5; D perhaps matches TRBD1 (6 bases). Germline V gene data show CDR1 as MNHNS and CDR2 as SASEGT. The CDR3 covers 16 residues. V lost 3 bases to trimming and J lost 3 bases, with 15 bases between them. As DNA, the CDR3 is TGTGCCAGCAGTGACTACAGGGCACCTAACAATCAGCCCCAGCATTTT. It encodes CASSDYRAPNNQPQHF.